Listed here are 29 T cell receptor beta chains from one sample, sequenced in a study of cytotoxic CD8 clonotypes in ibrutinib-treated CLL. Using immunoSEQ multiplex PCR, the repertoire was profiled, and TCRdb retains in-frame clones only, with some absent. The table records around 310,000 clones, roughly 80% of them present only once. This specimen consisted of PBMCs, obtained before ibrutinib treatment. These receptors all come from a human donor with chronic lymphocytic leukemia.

CDR3 nucleotide sequence: TGTGCCAGCAGCGTAAGGACAGGGGGGGAAGAGACCCAGTACTTC. It translates to CASSVRTGGEETQYF. The chain has TRBV9 and TRBJ2-5, with TRBD1 matching over 10 bases. V shed 1 base, J shed 3 bases, and the junction held 3 bases outside the gene matches. The CDR3 has 15 amino acids. The germline V gene has CDR1 SGDLS and CDR2 YYNGEE.

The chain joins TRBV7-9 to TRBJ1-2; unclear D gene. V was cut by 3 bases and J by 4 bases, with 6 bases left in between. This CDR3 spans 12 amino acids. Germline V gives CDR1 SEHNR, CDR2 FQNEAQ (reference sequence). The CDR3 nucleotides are TGTGCCAGCAGCTTGAAAACCTATGGCTACACCTTC. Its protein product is CASSLKTYGYTF.

The CDR3 nucleotides read TGTGCCAGCAGTTCCCCTAGGGGACTAGGTCGCCACGAGCAGTACTTC. This gives the protein CASSSPRGLGRHEQYF. The chain recombines TRBV27 with TRBJ2-7, with 8 positions matching TRBD2. V lost 4 bases, J lost 5 bases, and 13 bases stayed unmatched. This CDR3 contains 16 residues. Germline V gene sequence: CDR1 MNHEY, CDR2 SMNVEV (reference sequence).

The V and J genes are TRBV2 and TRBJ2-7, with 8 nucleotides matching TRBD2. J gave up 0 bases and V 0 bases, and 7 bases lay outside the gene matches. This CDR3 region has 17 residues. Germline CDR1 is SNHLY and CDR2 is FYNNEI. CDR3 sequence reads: CASSEATSAIISYEQYF. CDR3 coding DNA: TGTGCCAGCAGTGAAGCGACTAGCGCGATAATCTCCTACGAGCAGTACTTC. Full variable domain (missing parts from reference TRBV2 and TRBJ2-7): EPEVTQTPSHQVTQMGQEVILRCVPISNHLYFYWYRQILGQKVEFLVSFYNNEISEKSEIFDDQFSVERPDGSNFTLKIRSTKLEDSAMYFCASSEATSAIISYEQYFGPGTRLTVT.

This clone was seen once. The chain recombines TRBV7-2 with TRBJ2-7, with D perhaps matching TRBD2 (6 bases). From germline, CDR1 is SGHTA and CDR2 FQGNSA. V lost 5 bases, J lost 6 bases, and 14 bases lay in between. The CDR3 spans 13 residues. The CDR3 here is CASSTLLASEQYF. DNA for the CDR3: TGTGCCAGCAGCACACTACTAGCTTCCGAGCAGTACTTC.

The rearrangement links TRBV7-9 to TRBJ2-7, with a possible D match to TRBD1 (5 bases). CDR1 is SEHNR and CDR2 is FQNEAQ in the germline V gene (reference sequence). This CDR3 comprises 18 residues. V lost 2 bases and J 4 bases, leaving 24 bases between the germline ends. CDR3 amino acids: CASSLTRIEAGSRYEQYF. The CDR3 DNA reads TGTGCCAGCAGCTTAACCCGAATTGAGGCAGGGTCAAGATACGAGCAGTACTTC.

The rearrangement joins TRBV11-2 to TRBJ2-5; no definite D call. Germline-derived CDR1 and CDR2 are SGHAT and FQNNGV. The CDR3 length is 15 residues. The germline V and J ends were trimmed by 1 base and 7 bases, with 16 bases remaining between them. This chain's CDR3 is CASSLVVDLRVTQYF. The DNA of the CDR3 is TGTGCCAGCAGCTTAGTGGTGGACCTCCGCGTGACCCAGTACTTC.

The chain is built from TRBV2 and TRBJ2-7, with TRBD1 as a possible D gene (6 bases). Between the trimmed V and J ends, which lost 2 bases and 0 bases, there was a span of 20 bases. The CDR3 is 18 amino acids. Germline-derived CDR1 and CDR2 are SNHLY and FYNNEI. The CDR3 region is CASSESTRTVFLSYEQYF. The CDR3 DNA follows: TGTGCCAGCAGTGAATCTACTAGGACAGTTTTCCTCTCCTACGAGCAGTACTTC.

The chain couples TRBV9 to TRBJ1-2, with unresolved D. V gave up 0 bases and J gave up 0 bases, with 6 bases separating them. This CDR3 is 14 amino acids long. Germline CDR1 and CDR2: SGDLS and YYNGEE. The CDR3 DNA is TGTGCCAGCAGCGTAGGGACTTCTAACTATGGCTACACCTTC. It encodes CASSVGTSNYGYTF. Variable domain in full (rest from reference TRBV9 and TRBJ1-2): DSGVTQTPKHLITATGQRVTLRCSPRSGDLSVYWYQQSLDQGLQFLIQYYNGEERAKGNILERFSAQQFPDLHSELNLSSLELGDSALYFCASSVGTSNYGYTFGSGTRLTVV.

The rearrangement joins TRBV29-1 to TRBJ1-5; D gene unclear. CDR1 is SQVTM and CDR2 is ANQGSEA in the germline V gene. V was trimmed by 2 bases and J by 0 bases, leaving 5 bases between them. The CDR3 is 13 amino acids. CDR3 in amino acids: CSVELDSNQPQHF. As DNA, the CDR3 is TGCAGCGTTGAACTGGATAGCAATCAGCCCCAGCATTTT. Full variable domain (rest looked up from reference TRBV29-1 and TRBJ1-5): SAVISQKPSRDICQRGTSLTIQCQVDSQVTMMFWYRQQPGQSLTLIATANQGSEATYESGFVIDKFPISRPNLTFSTLTVSNMSPEDSSIYLCSVELDSNQPQHFGDGTRLSIL.

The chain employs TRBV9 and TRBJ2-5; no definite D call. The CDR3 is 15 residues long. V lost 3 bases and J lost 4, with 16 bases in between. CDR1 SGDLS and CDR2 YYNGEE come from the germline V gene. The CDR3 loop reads CASSEMGFNGETQYF. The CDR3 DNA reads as TGTGCCAGCAGCGAGATGGGATTTAACGGAGAGACCCAGTACTTC.

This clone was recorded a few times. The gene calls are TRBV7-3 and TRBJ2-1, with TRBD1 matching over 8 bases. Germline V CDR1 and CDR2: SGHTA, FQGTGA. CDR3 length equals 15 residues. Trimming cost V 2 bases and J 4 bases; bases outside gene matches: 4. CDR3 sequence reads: CASSLDRGEYNEQFF. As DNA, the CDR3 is TGTGCCAGCAGCTTAGACAGGGGTGAATACAATGAGCAGTTCTTC.

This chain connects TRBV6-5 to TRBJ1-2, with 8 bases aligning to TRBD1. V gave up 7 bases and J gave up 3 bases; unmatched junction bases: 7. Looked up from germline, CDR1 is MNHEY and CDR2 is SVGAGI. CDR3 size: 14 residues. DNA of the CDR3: TGTGCCAGCACCCCGGACAGGGATCACTATGGCTACACCTTC. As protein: CASTPDRDHYGYTF.

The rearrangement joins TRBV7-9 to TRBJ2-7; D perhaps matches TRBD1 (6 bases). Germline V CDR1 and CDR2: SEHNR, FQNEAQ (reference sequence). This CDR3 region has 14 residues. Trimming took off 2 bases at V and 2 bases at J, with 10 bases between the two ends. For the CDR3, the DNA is TGTGCCAGCAGCTTAATAGGACAGCCCTACGAGCAGTACTTC. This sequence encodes CASSLIGQPYEQYF. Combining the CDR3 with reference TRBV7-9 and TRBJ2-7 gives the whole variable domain DTGVSQNPRHKITKRGQNVTFRCDPISEHNRLYWYRQTLGQGPEFLTYFQNEAQLEKSRLLSDRFSAERPKGSFSTLEIQRTEQGDSAMYLCASSLIGQPYEQYFGPGTRLTVT.

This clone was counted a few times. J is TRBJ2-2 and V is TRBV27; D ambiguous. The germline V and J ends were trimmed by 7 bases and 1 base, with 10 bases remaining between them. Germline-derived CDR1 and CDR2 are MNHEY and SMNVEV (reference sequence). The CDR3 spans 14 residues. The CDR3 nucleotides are TGTGCCAGCACCGGACGGATGAACACCGGGGAGCTGTTTTTT. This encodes CASTGRMNTGELFF.

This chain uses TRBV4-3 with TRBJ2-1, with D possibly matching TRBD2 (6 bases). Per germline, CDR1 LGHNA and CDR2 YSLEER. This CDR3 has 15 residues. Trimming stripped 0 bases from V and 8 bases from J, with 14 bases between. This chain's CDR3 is CASSQEGREHDEQFF. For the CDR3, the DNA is TGCGCCAGCAGCCAAGAAGGACGGGAGCATGATGAGCAGTTCTTC.

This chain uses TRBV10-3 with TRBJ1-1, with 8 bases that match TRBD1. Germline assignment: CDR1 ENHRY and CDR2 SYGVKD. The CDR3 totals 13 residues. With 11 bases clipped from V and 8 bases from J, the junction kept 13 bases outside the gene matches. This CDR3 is CAATTGVPGEAFF. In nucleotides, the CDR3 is TGTGCCGCCACGACAGGGGTCCCGGGGGAAGCTTTCTTT.

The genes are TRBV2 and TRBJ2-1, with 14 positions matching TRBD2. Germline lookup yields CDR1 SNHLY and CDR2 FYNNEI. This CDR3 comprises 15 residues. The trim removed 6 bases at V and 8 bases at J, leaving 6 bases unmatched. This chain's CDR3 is CASSGTSGSRDEQFF. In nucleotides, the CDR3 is TGTGCCAGCAGCGGGACTAGCGGGAGTCGGGATGAGCAGTTCTTC.

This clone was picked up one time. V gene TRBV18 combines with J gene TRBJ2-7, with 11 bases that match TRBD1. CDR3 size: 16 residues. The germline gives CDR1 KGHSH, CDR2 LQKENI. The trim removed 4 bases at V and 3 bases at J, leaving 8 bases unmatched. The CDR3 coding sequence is TGTGCCAGCTCACTCGGGACAGGGGGAGGTGGCTACGAGCAGTACTTC. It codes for CASSLGTGGGGYEQYF. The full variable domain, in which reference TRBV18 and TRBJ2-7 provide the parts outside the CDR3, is NAGVMQNPRHLVRRRGQEARLRCSPMKGHSHVYWYRQLPEEGLKFMVYLQKENIIDESGMPKERFSAEFPKEGPSILRIQQVVRGDSAAYFCASSLGTGGGGYEQYFGPGTRLTVT.

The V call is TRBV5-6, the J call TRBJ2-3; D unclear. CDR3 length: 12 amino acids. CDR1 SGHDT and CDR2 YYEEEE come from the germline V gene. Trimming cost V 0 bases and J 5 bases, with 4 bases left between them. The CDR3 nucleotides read TGTGCCAGCAGCTTGGCCCGAGATACGCAGTATTTT. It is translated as CASSLARDTQYF.

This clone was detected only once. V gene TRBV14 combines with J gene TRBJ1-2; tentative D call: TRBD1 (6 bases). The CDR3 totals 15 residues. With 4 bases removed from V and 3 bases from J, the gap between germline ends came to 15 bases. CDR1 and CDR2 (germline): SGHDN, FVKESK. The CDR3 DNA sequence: TGTGCCAGCAGCCCCCTTTCGACAGGACACTATGGCTACACCTTC. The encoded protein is CASSPLSTGHYGYTF.

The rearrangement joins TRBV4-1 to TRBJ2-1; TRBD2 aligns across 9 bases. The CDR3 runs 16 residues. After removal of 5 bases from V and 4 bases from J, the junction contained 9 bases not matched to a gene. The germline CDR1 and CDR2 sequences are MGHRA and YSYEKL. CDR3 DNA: TGCGCCAGCAGCTCAAGATCTAGCGGGGTATACAATGAGCAGTTCTTC. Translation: CASSSRSSGVYNEQFF.

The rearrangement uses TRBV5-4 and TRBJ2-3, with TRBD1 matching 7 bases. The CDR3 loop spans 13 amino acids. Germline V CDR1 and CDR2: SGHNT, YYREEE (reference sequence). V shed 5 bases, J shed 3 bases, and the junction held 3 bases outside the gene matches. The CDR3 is CASRRQGTDTQYF. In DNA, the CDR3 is TGTGCCAGCAGACGACAGGGAACAGATACGCAGTATTTT.

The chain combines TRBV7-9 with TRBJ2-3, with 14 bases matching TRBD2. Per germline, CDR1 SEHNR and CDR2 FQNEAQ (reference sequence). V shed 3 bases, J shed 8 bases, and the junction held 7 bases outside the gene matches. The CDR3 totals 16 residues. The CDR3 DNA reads TGTGCCAGCAGCTTCGGGGGACTAGCGGGAGTCGCTACGCAGTATTTT. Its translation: CASSFGGLAGVATQYF.

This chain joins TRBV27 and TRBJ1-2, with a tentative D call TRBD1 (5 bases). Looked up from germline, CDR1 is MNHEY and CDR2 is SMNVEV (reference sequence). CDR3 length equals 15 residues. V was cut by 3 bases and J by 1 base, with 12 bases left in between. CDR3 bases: TGTGCCAGCAGTTTGAAGAGGGGAGGTAACTATGGCTACACCTTC. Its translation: CASSLKRGGNYGYTF.

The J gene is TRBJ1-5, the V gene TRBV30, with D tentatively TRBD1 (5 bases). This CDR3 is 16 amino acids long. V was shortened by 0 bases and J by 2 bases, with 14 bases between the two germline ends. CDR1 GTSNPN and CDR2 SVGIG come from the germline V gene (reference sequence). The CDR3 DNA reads TGTGCCTGGAGTGTACTAGGGCAGGGCCGCAATCAGCCCCAGCATTTT. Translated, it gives CAWSVLGQGRNQPQHF.

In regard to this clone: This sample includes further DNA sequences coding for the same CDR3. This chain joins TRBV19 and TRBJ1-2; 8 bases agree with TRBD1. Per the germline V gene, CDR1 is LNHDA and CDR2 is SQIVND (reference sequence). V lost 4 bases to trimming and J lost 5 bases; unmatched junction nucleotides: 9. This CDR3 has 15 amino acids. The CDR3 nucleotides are TGTGCCAGTAGTAAACGCGACAGGGGCGGATATGGCTACACCTTC. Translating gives CASSKRDRGGYGYTF. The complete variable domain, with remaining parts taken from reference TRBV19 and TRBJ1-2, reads DGGITQSPKYLFRKEGQNVTLSCEQNLNHDAMYWYRQDPGQGLRLIYYSQIVNDFQKGDIAEGYSVSREKKESFPLTVTSAQKNPTAFYLCASSKRDRGGYGYTFGSGTRLTVV.

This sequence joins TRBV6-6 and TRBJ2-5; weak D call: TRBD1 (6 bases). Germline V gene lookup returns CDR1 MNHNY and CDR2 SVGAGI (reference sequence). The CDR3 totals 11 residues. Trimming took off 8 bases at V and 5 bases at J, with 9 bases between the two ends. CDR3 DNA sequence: TGTGCCAGCCAGGGGCAGGAGACCCAGTACTTC. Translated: CASQGQETQYF.

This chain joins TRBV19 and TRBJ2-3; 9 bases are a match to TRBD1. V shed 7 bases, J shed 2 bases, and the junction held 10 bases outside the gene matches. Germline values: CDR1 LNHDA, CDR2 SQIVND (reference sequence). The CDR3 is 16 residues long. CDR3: CASTLRQGGITDTQYF. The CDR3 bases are TGTGCCAGTACCCTAAGACAGGGGGGTATCACAGATACGCAGTATTTT. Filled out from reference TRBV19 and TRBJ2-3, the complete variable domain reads DGGITQSPKYLFRKEGQNVTLSCEQNLNHDAMYWYRQDPGQGLRLIYYSQIVNDFQKGDIAEGYSVSREKKESFPLTVTSAQKNPTAFYLCASTLRQGGITDTQYFGPGTRLTVL.